This TCR beta chain emerged from a study of response to subunit inactivated influenza vaccine. One entry per CDR3 protein, called by TCRdb with MiXCR from the RT-PCR reads. The sample has 500,000 to 600,000 distinct CDR3 sequences; 10% to 12% are singletons. This clonotype was seen repeatedly, ten times or more. These data are also associated with another study on T cells expressing NK-cell markers. That study reports: With UMIs, 5'RACE template switching was used to make TCR beta cDNA.

The starting material was PBMCs from blood, obtained on the day of vaccination. This clonotype originated in a middle-aged man who received an inactivated influenza vaccine.

The DNA for the CDR3 is TGTGCCAGCACCCCAATCTCATACAATGAGCAGTTCTTC. Amino acids: CASTPISYNEQFF. The chain couples TRBV6-2 or TRBV6-3 to TRBJ2-1; D gene uncertain. The CDR3 consists of 13 residues. The germline V gene has CDR1 MNHEY and CDR2 SVGEGT. The V end lost 7 bases, the J end lost 4 bases, and 11 bases lay between the germline ends.